These T cell receptor beta chains were read from a single sample in a study of T-cell reconstitution after alpha-beta-depleted transplantation in children. One entry per CDR3 protein, called by TCRdb with MiXCR from the PCR reads. The table includes about 870,000 distinct CDR3 sequences, approximately 15% detected once. Here the sequenced sample was PBMCs, mostly from graft donor cells, taken 360 days after TCRalphabeta/CD19-depleted stem cell transplant. Receptors were obtained from a male patient under 18 who had a stem cell transplant for acute lymphoblastic leukemia, so the T cells may come from the graft donor. CDR3s include the opening cysteine and the closing phenylalanine or tryptophan. A D gene is named only where the DNA matches it firmly. Size is stated for part of the rows, as once, few or many counts, or as a class when the clone is expanded.

v_call: TRBV4-2; d_call: TRBD2; clone_size: NA; j_call: TRBJ2-1; cdr3_aa: CASSPSAGGPYNEQFF; cdr3_nt: TGTGCCAGCAGCCCTTCAGCGGGAGGGCCCTACAATGAGCAGTTCTTC
v_call: TRBV20-1; d_call: NA; clone_size: NA; j_call: TRBJ2-1; cdr3_aa: CSAQTHDPIDEQFF; cdr3_nt: TGCAGTGCCCAAACGCACGACCCGATTGATGAGCAGTTCTTC
v_call: TRBV2; d_call: NA; clone_size: few; j_call: TRBJ2-7; cdr3_aa: CASSLRIPLAMGSYEQYF; cdr3_nt: TGTGCCAGCAGTCTTCGGATTCCCCTAGCGATGGGCTCCTACGAGCAGTACTTC
v_call: TRBV5-6; d_call: NA; clone_size: few; j_call: TRBJ2-1; cdr3_aa: CASSLEVTPWNNEQFF; cdr3_nt: TGTGCCAGCAGCTTGGAGGTGACACCCTGGAACAATGAGCAGTTCTTC
v_call: TRBV5-6; d_call: TRBD2; clone_size: few; j_call: TRBJ2-2; cdr3_aa: CASSLPRTSGKHTGELFF; cdr3_nt: TGTGCCAGCAGCCTCCCCCGGACTAGCGGGAAACACACCGGGGAGCTGTTTTTT
v_call: TRBV27; d_call: TRBD1; clone_size: few; j_call: TRBJ1-6; cdr3_aa: CASSYDRANSPLHF; cdr3_nt: TGTGCCAGCAGCTACGACAGGGCGAATTCACCCCTCCACTTT
v_call: TRBV29-1; d_call: NA; clone_size: many; j_call: TRBJ2-7; cdr3_aa: CSVITGTLSYEQYF; cdr3_nt: TGCAGCGTGATCACCGGGACTCTCTCCTACGAGCAGTACTTC
v_call: TRBV13; d_call: TRBD2; clone_size: few; j_call: TRBJ2-5; cdr3_aa: CASSVSAGFETQYF; cdr3_nt: TGTGCCAGCAGCGTATCAGCGGGATTTGAGACCCAGTACTTC
v_call: TRBV19; d_call: NA; clone_size: few; j_call: TRBJ1-1; cdr3_aa: CASSTGLGGGNTEAFF; cdr3_nt: TGTGCCAGTAGTACCGGATTGGGGGGAGGGAACACTGAAGCTTTCTTT
v_call: TRBV5-1; d_call: NA; clone_size: NA; j_call: TRBJ1-4; cdr3_aa: CASSFTRATNEKLFF; cdr3_nt: TGCGCCAGCAGCTTTACCCGGGCAACTAATGAAAAACTGTTTTTT
v_call: TRBV7-6; d_call: TRBD2; clone_size: few; j_call: TRBJ2-1; cdr3_aa: CASSLELAGILDEQFF; cdr3_nt: TGTGCCAGCAGCTTAGAACTAGCGGGAATCTTAGATGAGCAGTTCTTC